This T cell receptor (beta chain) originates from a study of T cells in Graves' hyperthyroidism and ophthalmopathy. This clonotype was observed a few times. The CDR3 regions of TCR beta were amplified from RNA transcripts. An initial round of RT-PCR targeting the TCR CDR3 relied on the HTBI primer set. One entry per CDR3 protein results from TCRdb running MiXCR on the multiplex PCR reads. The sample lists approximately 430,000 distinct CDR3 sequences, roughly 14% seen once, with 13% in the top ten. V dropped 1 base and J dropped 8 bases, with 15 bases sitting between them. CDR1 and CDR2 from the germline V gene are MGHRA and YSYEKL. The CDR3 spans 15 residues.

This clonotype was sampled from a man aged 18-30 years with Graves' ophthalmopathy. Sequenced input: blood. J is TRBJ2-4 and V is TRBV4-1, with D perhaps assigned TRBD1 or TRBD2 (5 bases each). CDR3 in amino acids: CASSQGQGRVHIQYF. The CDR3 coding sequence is TGCGCCAGCAGCCAAGGTCAGGGACGGGTACACATTCAGTACTTC.